The clone carrying this TCR beta chain was counted ten times or more. Its antigen is not identified. From germline, CDR1 is DFQATT and CDR2 SNEGSKA (reference sequence). Trimming cost V 1 base and J 4 bases, with 7 bases left between them. The CDR3 has 12 residues. This record comes from a study of T cells after yellow fever vaccination. The study's findings and limits: The CD4 compartment and the CD8 compartment contained a small share of clonotypes in common. Post-booster reappearance was seen for most primary-vaccination clones (about 95% CD4, around 90% CD8).

UMIs and a universal primer site were added when TCR cDNA was made by 5'RACE template switching. TCRdb called the 5' RACE reads again in MiXCR, with one record for every CDR3 protein. The data contain roughly 110,000 distinct CDR3 sequences, around 8.6% of them seen just once; the ten biggest clones take up about 25%. This chain connects TRBV20-1 to TRBJ2-5; no clear D. This receptor was identified in a man younger than 40 who received the YFV17D yellow fever vaccine. Here the sequenced sample was CD8+ T cells sorted from PBMCs, taken 45 days after the yellow fever booster vaccination. The CDR3 is CSARGDTETQYF. Here the CDR3 DNA reads TGCAGTGCTAGAGGAGACACAGAGACCCAGTACTTC.